This T cell receptor (beta chain) was recorded in a study of Ad26.COV2.S vaccination and SARS-CoV-2 variants. Study as a whole: In the study, Ad26.COV2.S was injected intramuscularly once, or twice 56 days apart. Notes on the study in general: Vaccine recipients posted higher spike-specific TCR breadth than their placebo counterparts.

Described treatment: around 19 received Ad26.COV2.S at low or high dose, single or two shots; several received placebo; per-sample allocation not given. Each sample was drawn 63 days after the first injection (of vaccine or placebo). Recruitment in Boston yielded a donor of adult age, 18-55 years. Only in-frame clones appear in the TCRdb table, and some are missing; sequencing was by immunoSEQ multiplex PCR. The sample lists fewer than 500,000 clones, 75% to 95% occurring once. With respect to this clone: Its antigen is not known.

The clonotype was recovered from a person aged 18-65 years who received the Ad26.COV2.S COVID-19 vaccine or a placebo. The input for sequencing was peripheral blood, taken in a trial of Ad26.COV2.S vaccine versus placebo.

The CDR3: CASKVKVNTEAFF. The CDR3 bases are TGTGCCAGCAAGGTAAAGGTGAACACTGAAGCTTTCTTT. The chain uses TRBV5-8 and TRBJ1-1; D is unclear. V was pared by 6 bases and J by 0 bases, with 9 bases between. The CDR3 sequence is 13 residues long. Germline CDR1 SGHTS, CDR2 YDEGEE.